The next 7 T cell receptor beta chains were all read from a single sample in a study of blood T cell repertoires in COVID-19. Clones were read by immunoSEQ multiplex PCR, and TCRdb kept only the in-frame ones, dropping some. The repertoire consists of about 300,000 clones, with nearly 90% occurring once and the leading ten covering approximately 2%. Material: peripheral blood. The source is a woman in her twenties or thirties with COVID-19, enrolled during active disease.

The chain uses TRBV30 and TRBJ2-2; D unresolved. The V end lost 0 bases, the J end lost 6 bases, and 11 bases lay between the germline ends. CDR1 is GTSNPN, CDR2 SVGIG, per germline (reference sequence). This CDR3 is built from 14 residues. The DNA of the CDR3 is TGTGCCTGGAGTGTAAAATTAGAATCCGGGGAGCTGTTTTTT. It codes for CAWSVKLESGELFF. Full variable domain (rest looked up from reference TRBV30 and TRBJ2-2): SQTIHQWPATLVQPVGSPLSLECTVEGTSNPNLYWYRQAAGRGLQLLFYSVGIGQISSEVPQNLSASRPQDRQFILSSKKLLLSDSGFYLCAWSVKLESGELFFGEGSRLTVL.

The V and J genes are TRBV4-2 and TRBJ1-1; D gene uncertain. The V and J ends lost 0 bases and 4 bases respectively, with 9 bases between them. The CDR3 covers 14 residues. Germline CDR1 and CDR2: LGHNA and YNFKEQ. The CDR3 region is CASSQEFRGTEAFF. CDR3 nucleotides: TGTGCCAGCAGCCAAGAATTTCGGGGCACTGAAGCTTTCTTT.

This clone was counted a few times. This chain connects TRBV4-1 to TRBJ2-1; 10 bases align to TRBD2. Germline V gives CDR1 MGHRA, CDR2 YSYEKL. This CDR3 spans 16 amino acids. V lost 0 bases to trimming and J lost 7 bases; unmatched junction nucleotides: 6. The CDR3 reads CASSQDPSGGANEQFF. CDR3 bases: TGCGCCAGCAGCCAAGATCCGAGCGGGGGGGCAAATGAGCAGTTCTTC.

A word on this clone: Other DNA sequences in the same sample also yield this CDR3. The DNA for the CDR3 is TGCGCCAGCAGCTCCCAGGGAACTGGAAACACCATATATTTT. It yields the protein CASSSQGTGNTIYF. This chain uses TRBV5-1 with TRBJ1-3; possibly TRBD1 for D (5 bases). The germline V gene encodes CDR1 SGHRS and CDR2 YFSETQ. This CDR3 is 14 amino acids long. V lost 3 bases to trimming and J lost 2 bases, with 9 bases between them.

This chain connects TRBV29-1 to TRBJ1-1; D gene ambiguous. This CDR3 is built from 12 residues. Between the trimmed V and J ends, which lost 7 bases and 6 bases, there was a span of 15 bases. Germline lookup yields CDR1 SQVTM and CDR2 ANQGSEA. CDR3 bases: TGCAGCGCCCGAGGGAGGGCGGCTGAAGCTTTCTTT. Translated, it gives CSARGRAAEAFF.

The gene calls are TRBV18 and TRBJ2-5; D not resolved. Germline V gene sequence: CDR1 KGHSH, CDR2 LQKENI. The CDR3 is 13 residues long. With 3 bases removed from V and 5 bases from J, the gap between germline ends came to 10 bases. The CDR3 DNA reads as TGTGCCAGCTCACCTCTCCCCGGGGAGACCCAGTACTTC. Its protein product is CASSPLPGETQYF.

The V gene is TRBV6-5, the J gene TRBJ1-5; D is undetermined. V shed 6 bases and J shed 0 bases, with 12 bases lying between them. The CDR3 is made up of 15 amino acids. CDR1 is MNHEY, CDR2 SVGAGI, per germline. CDR3 amino acids: CASSQRGASNQPQHF. The CDR3 nucleotides read TGTGCCAGCAGCCAACGAGGCGCTAGCAATCAGCCCCAGCATTTT.